This T cell receptor (beta chain) came from a study of T-cell reconstitution after alpha-beta-depleted transplantation in children. The study, taken as a whole, reports: After transplant, at about two months, alpha-beta T cells were reportedly derived from several hundred expanded graft clones. Newly produced T cells mostly provided counts and TCRbeta diversity after one year, as hyperexpanded clones declined. After transplant, high TCRbeta diversity at day 60 in some patients arose from surviving recipient T cells and thymic progenitors.

This clonotype came up many times. No antigen is known for it. V lost 4 bases to trimming and J lost 2 bases; unmatched junction nucleotides: 12. Per germline, CDR1 SGHRS and CDR2 YFSETQ. This CDR3 contains 17 residues. The TCRbeta library incorporated unique molecular identifiers. MiXCR, run by TCRdb on the PCR reads, gives a single entry per CDR3 protein. The data hold fewer than 550,000 distinct CDR3 sequences, with about 10% observed a single time. This receptor was identified in a female patient aged 2 to 10 who had a stem cell transplant for aplastic anemia, so the T cells may come from the graft donor. The sequenced sample was PBMCs, mostly from graft donor cells, obtained 180 days after TCRalphabeta/CD19-depleted stem cell transplant. The chain carries TRBV5-1 and TRBJ2-7; 10 bases are a match to TRBD2. The CDR3 loop reads CASSINPSGSPAYEQYF. CDR3 DNA sequence: TGCGCCAGCAGCATCAACCCTAGCGGGAGTCCAGCCTACGAGCAGTACTTC.